The clone carrying this TCR beta chain appeared a few times. Its target is not known. V was trimmed by 0 bases and J by 3 bases, leaving 0 bases between them. Germline V gives CDR1 LNHNV, CDR2 YYDKDF (reference sequence). CDR3 length equals 12 residues. The data stem from a study of blood T cells in healthy people across ages. Findings and limits, study-wide: Naive and antigen-experienced cells were not separated, limiting conclusive comparison.

It was with a sample-barcoded 5' primer and a J-beta primer mix that a second PCR of about 7 to 12 cycles was run. From the 5' RACE reads, TCRdb called clonotypes with MiXCR, one entry per CDR3 protein. The data show 600,000 to 1,000,000 distinct CDR3 sequences, with around 25% seen just once and under 4.5% held by the top ten. These same records also appear under a second study, on T cells of mothers and their children. That paper states: The overlap seen between related mothers and children slightly exceeded that of unrelated pairs, though not significantly.

Sequencing was done on a sample of blood. The receptor was isolated from a boy between 10 and 17 years old in good health. The rearrangement uses TRBV15 and TRBJ1-3; no clear D gene. CDR3 coding DNA: TGTGCCACCAGCAGAGATGGAAACACCATATATTTT. Translating gives CATSRDGNTIYF.